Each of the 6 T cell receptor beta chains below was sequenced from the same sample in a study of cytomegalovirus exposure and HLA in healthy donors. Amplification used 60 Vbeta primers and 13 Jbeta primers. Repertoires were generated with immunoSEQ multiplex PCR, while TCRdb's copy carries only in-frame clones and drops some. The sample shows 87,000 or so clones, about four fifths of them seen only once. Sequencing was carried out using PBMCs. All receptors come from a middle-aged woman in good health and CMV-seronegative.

The DNA for the CDR3 is TGCAGCGTTGAACATCAAGGCCAGGAGGATGCTTTCTTT. This sequence encodes CSVEHQGQEDAFF. The chain joins TRBV29-1 to TRBJ1-1, with D unresolved. Trimming cost V 2 bases and J 11 bases, with 18 bases left between them. The CDR3 is 13 amino acids. Germline V lookup: CDR1 SQVTM, CDR2 ANQGSEA.

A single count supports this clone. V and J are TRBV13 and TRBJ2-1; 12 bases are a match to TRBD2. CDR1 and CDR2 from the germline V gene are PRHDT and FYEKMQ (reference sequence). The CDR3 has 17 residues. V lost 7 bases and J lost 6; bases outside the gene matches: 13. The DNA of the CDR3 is TGTGCCAGCACCCACGGTTGGGCTAGCGGGGGGGCCAATGAGCAGTTCTTC. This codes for CASTHGWASGGANEQFF.

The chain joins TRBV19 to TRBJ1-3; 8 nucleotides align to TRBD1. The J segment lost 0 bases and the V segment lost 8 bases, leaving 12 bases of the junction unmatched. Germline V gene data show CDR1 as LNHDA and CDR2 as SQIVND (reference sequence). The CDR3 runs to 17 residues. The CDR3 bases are TGTGCCAGTTGGGGCACGGGACAGGTTTTCTCTGGAAACACCATATATTTT. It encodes CASWGTGQVFSGNTIYF.

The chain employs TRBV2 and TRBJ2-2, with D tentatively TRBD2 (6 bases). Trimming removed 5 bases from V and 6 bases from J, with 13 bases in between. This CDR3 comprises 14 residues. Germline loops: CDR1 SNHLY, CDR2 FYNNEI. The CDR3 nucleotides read TGTGCCAGCAGTTGGGGGGTCCAAGCCGGGGAGCTGTTTTTT. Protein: CASSWGVQAGELFF.

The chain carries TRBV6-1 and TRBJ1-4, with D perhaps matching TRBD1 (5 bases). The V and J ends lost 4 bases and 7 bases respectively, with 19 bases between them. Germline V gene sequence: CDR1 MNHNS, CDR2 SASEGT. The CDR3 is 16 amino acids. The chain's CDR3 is CASSGGGSGMGEKLFF. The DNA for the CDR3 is TGTGCCAGCAGTGGGGGGGGGTCGGGTATGGGTGAAAAACTGTTTTTT.

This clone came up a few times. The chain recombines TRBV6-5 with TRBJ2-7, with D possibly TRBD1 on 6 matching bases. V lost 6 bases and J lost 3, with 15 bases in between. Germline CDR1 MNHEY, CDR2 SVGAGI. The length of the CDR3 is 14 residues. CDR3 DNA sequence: TGTGCCAGCAGCCCCGACAGGACCCGCTACGAGCAGTACTTC. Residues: CASSPDRTRYEQYF.